Sequencing of this T cell receptor (beta chain) was carried out in a study of T cells in Graves' hyperthyroidism and ophthalmopathy. Notes on the study in general: Separating ophthalmopathy from stable hyperthyroidism was achieved by a 13 V-J model.

Amplified TCR beta CDR3 regions derived from RNA transcripts. The HTBI primer set was used in a first-round RT-PCR of the TCR CDR3. TCRdb re-called the multiplex PCR reads through MiXCR, storing one row per CDR3 protein. Found here are a few hundred thousand distinct CDR3 sequences, around 14% of them singletons; the top ten hold around a third. This clonotype was found many times. Its antigen is still unknown. Germline values: CDR1 MNHEY, CDR2 SMNVEV (reference sequence). There are 15 residues in the CDR3. Trimming pared 3 bases from V and 1 base from J, leaving 11 bases between. The chain carries TRBV27 and TRBJ2-3; D possibly corresponds to TRBD1 (5 bases). Sequencing input: blood. The receptor's source is a woman in her thirties with Graves' hyperthyroidism. This chain's CDR3 is CASSFTRAGTDTQYF. In nucleotides, the CDR3 is TGTGCCAGCAGTTTTACCAGGGCCGGCACAGATACGCAGTATTTT.